This TCR beta chain was captured in a study of T-cell memory formation after mild COVID-19. V gave up 2 bases and J gave up 1 base; unmatched junction bases: 7. The CDR3 spans 19 residues. Germline V lookup: CDR1 MNHEY, CDR2 SVGEGT. A single record per CDR3 protein comes from TCRdb applying MiXCR to the 5' RACE reads. The table has hundreds of thousands of distinct CDR3 sequences, more than 20% seen once; the top ten hold around 12%. This clonotype was detected only once. The receptor's source is an adult woman who had mild COVID-19 (a few samples of this study predate the infection). Cell type and time point are not known. The specimen sequenced was PBMCs or a T cell subset sorted from them (not recorded which). V gene TRBV6-2 or TRBV6-3 combines with J gene TRBJ2-3; 15 positions agree with TRBD2. CDR3: CASSYVGTSGRLRTDTQYF. CDR3 coding DNA: TGTGCCAGCAGTTACGTCGGGACTAGCGGGAGGCTTCGCACAGATACGCAGTATTTT.